This is a list of T cell receptor beta chains from one sample in a study of identical twins. TCRdb re-analysed the 5' RACE reads in MiXCR, keeping a single row per CDR3 protein. The sample records 400,000 to 500,000 distinct CDR3 sequences, under 20% being singletons. Sequenced sample: naive T cells sorted from blood. The source is a middle-aged man in good health. CDR3s include the opening cysteine and the closing phenylalanine or tryptophan. Fields, in order: CDR3 DNA, CDR3 protein, V gene, D gene, clone size, J gene. D genes are given only for firm matches. Only part of the rows carry a size: once, few, many, or a class if the clone is expanded.

CDR3nt: TGTGCCAGCAGTTACTCTGTTGGGGGCCTCGAGCAGTACTTC; CDR3aa: CASSYSVGGLEQYF; v_gene: TRBV6-5; d_gene: -; abundance: -; j_gene: TRBJ2-7
CDR3nt: TGCGCCAGCAGCCGTACTACTAGTCTCTCCTACAATGAGCAGTTCTTC; CDR3aa: CASSRTTSLSYNEQFF; v_gene: TRBV4-3; d_gene: -; abundance: many; j_gene: TRBJ2-1
CDR3nt: TGTGCCAGCAGCTTAAGCAGGGCAGCCTACGAGCAGTACTTC; CDR3aa: CASSLSRAAYEQYF; v_gene: TRBV7-2; d_gene: -; abundance: -; j_gene: TRBJ2-7
CDR3nt: TGCGCCAGCAGCCAATGGGACCCGAAATACAATGAGCAGTTCTTC; CDR3aa: CASSQWDPKYNEQFF; v_gene: TRBV5-1; d_gene: -; abundance: many; j_gene: TRBJ2-1
CDR3nt: TGTGCCAGCAGCGCTAGCGGGAGTAACAATGAGCAGTTCTTC; CDR3aa: CASSASGSNNEQFF; v_gene: TRBV28; d_gene: TRBD2; abundance: many; j_gene: TRBJ2-1
CDR3nt: TGTGCCAGCACCCGGACAGGGGGCTACGAGCAGTACTTC; CDR3aa: CASTRTGGYEQYF; v_gene: TRBV25-1; d_gene: TRBD1; abundance: many; j_gene: TRBJ2-7
CDR3nt: TGCAGCGTCAGGGGGAAACACACAGATACGCAGTATTTT; CDR3aa: CSVRGKHTDTQYF; v_gene: TRBV29-1; d_gene: TRBD1; abundance: many; j_gene: TRBJ2-3
CDR3nt: TGTGCCAGCAGCTCCCCTGGACTAGCGAAAACAGATACGCAGTATTTT; CDR3aa: CASSSPGLAKTDTQYF; v_gene: TRBV7-2; d_gene: TRBD2; abundance: few; j_gene: TRBJ2-3
CDR3nt: TGCAGTGCTGTCAGCGGGGGGGCCGGGGATACGCAGTATTTT; CDR3aa: CSAVSGGAGDTQYF; v_gene: TRBV20-1; d_gene: TRBD2; abundance: -; j_gene: TRBJ2-3
CDR3nt: TGCAGTGCTAGAGGGGACAGGTTAAACATTCAGTACTTC; CDR3aa: CSARGDRLNIQYF; v_gene: TRBV20-1; d_gene: TRBD1; abundance: -; j_gene: TRBJ2-4
CDR3nt: TGCAGTGCCGGACTAGGCGGTGGAGATACGCAGTATTTT; CDR3aa: CSAGLGGGDTQYF; v_gene: TRBV20-1; d_gene: TRBD2; abundance: -; j_gene: TRBJ2-3
CDR3nt: TGCAGTGCTAGAGTACCAAAGGGGGCCTGGGAGACCCAGTACTTC; CDR3aa: CSARVPKGAWETQYF; v_gene: TRBV20-1; d_gene: TRBD1; abundance: -; j_gene: TRBJ2-5
CDR3nt: TGTGCCAGCAGCCGAGGGATCACAGATACGCAGTATTTT; CDR3aa: CASSRGITDTQYF; v_gene: TRBV6-2/TRBV6-3; d_gene: -; abundance: -; j_gene: TRBJ2-3
CDR3nt: TGTGCCAGCAGCCTATACCTCGGACTAGCGGGGGGGCAAAATACGCAGTATTTT; CDR3aa: CASSLYLGLAGGQNTQYF; v_gene: TRBV28; d_gene: TRBD2; abundance: many; j_gene: TRBJ2-3
CDR3nt: TGCAGTGCTAGAGCCGCGCGGACGGAGCGGGGCCACGAGCAGTACTTC; CDR3aa: CSARAARTERGHEQYF; v_gene: TRBV20-1; d_gene: TRBD2; abundance: -; j_gene: TRBJ2-7
CDR3nt: TGTGCCAGCAGCCCGGGATCTAGCTATGGCTACACCTTC; CDR3aa: CASSPGSSYGYTF; v_gene: TRBV6-1; d_gene: -; abundance: few; j_gene: TRBJ1-2
CDR3nt: TGTGCCAGCAGCTTACGATCCATGGGCACAGATACGCAGTATTTT; CDR3aa: CASSLRSMGTDTQYF; v_gene: TRBV7-9; d_gene: -; abundance: once; j_gene: TRBJ2-3
CDR3nt: TGTGCCAGCACCCGGGGGGCGGTTCTAGGTGGGGCCAACGTCCTGACTTTC; CDR3aa: CASTRGAVLGGANVLTF; v_gene: TRBV9; d_gene: -; abundance: -; j_gene: TRBJ2-6
CDR3nt: TGTGCCATCAGTGTAGGGCAGCCTCTGGACGAGCAGTACTTC; CDR3aa: CAISVGQPLDEQYF; v_gene: TRBV10-3; d_gene: -; abundance: few; j_gene: TRBJ2-7
CDR3nt: TGTGCCAGCAGCTTGACTAGCGGGGGGGCCGTAGATACGCAGTATTTT; CDR3aa: CASSLTSGGAVDTQYF; v_gene: TRBV11-2; d_gene: TRBD2; abundance: few; j_gene: TRBJ2-3
CDR3nt: TGCAGTGCTAGAGATTCTGAATTCACCGCCCTCTACGAGCAGTACTTC; CDR3aa: CSARDSEFTALYEQYF; v_gene: TRBV20-1; d_gene: -; abundance: few; j_gene: TRBJ2-7
CDR3nt: TGTGCCAGCAGTTTATGGGGAGGGGAGCAGTTCTTC; CDR3aa: CASSLWGGEQFF; v_gene: TRBV28; d_gene: TRBD2; abundance: many; j_gene: TRBJ2-1
CDR3nt: TGCAGCGTTGAGGCAGATACGCAGTATTTT; CDR3aa: CSVEADTQYF; v_gene: TRBV29-1; d_gene: -; abundance: -; j_gene: TRBJ2-3
CDR3nt: TGTGCCAGCAGCTTAGCGGGAGGGGGCGAGCAGTACTTC; CDR3aa: CASSLAGGGEQYF; v_gene: TRBV7-6; d_gene: -; abundance: many; j_gene: TRBJ2-7
CDR3nt: TGCAGTGCTAGATCCCCGTTCCCCTACTCCTACGAGCAGTACTTC; CDR3aa: CSARSPFPYSYEQYF; v_gene: TRBV20-1; d_gene: -; abundance: many; j_gene: TRBJ2-7
CDR3nt: TGTGCCTGGAGTGTCCAGGGGGCGACTGAAGCTTTCTTT; CDR3aa: CAWSVQGATEAFF; v_gene: TRBV30; d_gene: TRBD1; abundance: -; j_gene: TRBJ1-1
CDR3nt: TGCGCCAGCAGCCAGGGACTAGCGGGGGAGTCCGCAGATACGCAGTATTTT; CDR3aa: CASSQGLAGESADTQYF; v_gene: TRBV4-1; d_gene: TRBD2; abundance: -; j_gene: TRBJ2-3
CDR3nt: TGTGCCAGCAGCCAGGCAGAGGGTGAAAAACTGTTTTTT; CDR3aa: CASSQAEGEKLFF; v_gene: TRBV3-1; d_gene: -; abundance: -; j_gene: TRBJ1-4
CDR3nt: TGTGCCAGCAGCTTAGCCGGGGCCTCGGGGGGAAAACTGTTTTTT; CDR3aa: CASSLAGASGGKLFF; v_gene: TRBV7-2; d_gene: -; abundance: few; j_gene: TRBJ1-4
CDR3nt: TGCGCCAGCAGCTTGTTGCCGGAGTCCTACAATGAGCAGTTCTTC; CDR3aa: CASSLLPESYNEQFF; v_gene: TRBV5-1; d_gene: -; abundance: -; j_gene: TRBJ2-1
CDR3nt: TGTGCCAGCAGTTACTGGGGGGAAACCGGGGAGCTGTTTTTT; CDR3aa: CASSYWGETGELFF; v_gene: TRBV6-2/TRBV6-3; d_gene: -; abundance: many; j_gene: TRBJ2-2
CDR3nt: TGCAGCGTTGAAGGACAGATGAGACCCAACATTCAGTACTTC; CDR3aa: CSVEGQMRPNIQYF; v_gene: TRBV29-1; d_gene: -; abundance: few; j_gene: TRBJ2-4
CDR3nt: TGTGCCAGCAGCCAATTGGAAGAGTGGAGGTTGTCAAATGAGCAGTTCTTC; CDR3aa: CASSQLEEWRLSNEQFF; v_gene: TRBV4-2; d_gene: -; abundance: -; j_gene: TRBJ2-1
CDR3nt: TGTGCCAGCAGTTTAAGCGGGGGGCTGAACACCGGGGAGCTGTTTTTT; CDR3aa: CASSLSGGLNTGELFF; v_gene: TRBV12-3/TRBV12-4; d_gene: TRBD2; abundance: few; j_gene: TRBJ2-2
CDR3nt: TGTGCCATCAGTGAGGCGGGCCCCCACGAGCAGTACTTC; CDR3aa: CAISEAGPHEQYF; v_gene: TRBV10-3; d_gene: -; abundance: many; j_gene: TRBJ2-7
CDR3nt: TGTGCCAGCAGACGAACAAGACAGGGGGCGGATACTGAAGCTTTCTTT; CDR3aa: CASRRTRQGADTEAFF; v_gene: TRBV27; d_gene: TRBD1; abundance: many; j_gene: TRBJ1-1
CDR3nt: TGTGCCAGCAGTCCCACAACCACAGATACGCAGTATTTT; CDR3aa: CASSPTTTDTQYF; v_gene: TRBV12-3/TRBV12-4; d_gene: -; abundance: many; j_gene: TRBJ2-3
CDR3nt: TGTGCCAGCAGCCAAGGGATCCCAGGGGCCTACGAGCAGTACTTC; CDR3aa: CASSQGIPGAYEQYF; v_gene: TRBV3-1; d_gene: -; abundance: few; j_gene: TRBJ2-7
CDR3nt: TGCGCCAGCAGCCGGTCCTTTTTAGGTTACTCCTACGAGCAGTACTTC; CDR3aa: CASSRSFLGYSYEQYF; v_gene: TRBV4-3; d_gene: -; abundance: -; j_gene: TRBJ2-7
CDR3nt: TGTGCCATCAGCTCGACAGACATATCGGCTCATACGCAGTATTTT; CDR3aa: CAISSTDISAHTQYF; v_gene: TRBV10-3; d_gene: -; abundance: -; j_gene: TRBJ2-3
CDR3nt: TGCGCCAGCAGCCAGTACGGGACTATCTCCTACAATGAGCAGTTCTTC; CDR3aa: CASSQYGTISYNEQFF; v_gene: TRBV4-3; d_gene: TRBD2; abundance: few; j_gene: TRBJ2-1
CDR3nt: TGTGCCAGCAGCGGGGGACTAGCGGGGGACTCCTACAATGAGCAGTTCTTC; CDR3aa: CASSGGLAGDSYNEQFF; v_gene: TRBV5-6; d_gene: TRBD2; abundance: -; j_gene: TRBJ2-1
CDR3nt: TGTGCCAGCAGTGAATGGGCGGGTAGGAGCTCCGAGCAGTACTTC; CDR3aa: CASSEWAGRSSEQYF; v_gene: TRBV25-1; d_gene: -; abundance: -; j_gene: TRBJ2-7
CDR3nt: TGTGCCAGCAGTATAGGGATCTCTGGGGCCAACGTCCTGACTTTC; CDR3aa: CASSIGISGANVLTF; v_gene: TRBV7-2; d_gene: -; abundance: -; j_gene: TRBJ2-6
CDR3nt: TGTGCCAGCAGTCCGGAGGGAAGCCTCACCTCACCCCTCCACTTT; CDR3aa: CASSPEGSLTSPLHF; v_gene: TRBV12-3/TRBV12-4; d_gene: -; abundance: -; j_gene: TRBJ1-6
CDR3nt: TGTGCCAGCAGTTTAGCGGGGACGGGACTCTACAATGAGCAGTTCTTC; CDR3aa: CASSLAGTGLYNEQFF; v_gene: TRBV12-3/TRBV12-4; d_gene: -; abundance: many; j_gene: TRBJ2-1
CDR3nt: TGTGCCAGCAGCGTAGGACAGGGGGCGAACAACGAGCAGTACTTC; CDR3aa: CASSVGQGANNEQYF; v_gene: TRBV7-9; d_gene: TRBD1; abundance: few; j_gene: TRBJ2-7
CDR3nt: TGTGCCAGCAGTGGTGGGACAGGGGGCTTGGAGCAGTTCTTC; CDR3aa: CASSGGTGGLEQFF; v_gene: TRBV27; d_gene: TRBD1; abundance: many; j_gene: TRBJ2-1
CDR3nt: TGCAGTGCTAGCCCCCCTGGCGGGGGGGCGGACCTCGTCGAGCAGTACTTC; CDR3aa: CSASPPGGGADLVEQYF; v_gene: TRBV20-1; d_gene: TRBD2; abundance: many; j_gene: TRBJ2-7
CDR3nt: TGTGCCAGCAGCGTAGGGTCGGGAGGTAGGACAGATACGCAGTATTTT; CDR3aa: CASSVGSGGRTDTQYF; v_gene: TRBV9; d_gene: TRBD2; abundance: few; j_gene: TRBJ2-3
CDR3nt: TGTGCCAGCAGCCAAGAGTTGGGTCGTTCCAACGAGCAGTACTTC; CDR3aa: CASSQELGRSNEQYF; v_gene: TRBV4-2; d_gene: -; abundance: -; j_gene: TRBJ2-7